These 11 T cell receptor beta chains were sequenced from one sample in a study of technical replicates of blood from several donors. Some clones are missing from TCRdb's copy, which holds only in-frame ones; the method was immunoSEQ multiplex PCR. The sample comprises about 68,000 clones, 95% to 97% of which are singletons, and approximately 0.3% rests with the top ten. The sample was T cells isolated from PBMCs. These receptors all stem from a human donor in good health.

The chain has TRBV18 and TRBJ2-2; D remains unclear. Germline CDR1 reads KGHSH; CDR2 reads LQKENI. V was trimmed by 3 bases and J by 0 bases, leaving 8 bases between them. The CDR3 is made up of 15 amino acids. Here the CDR3 DNA reads TGTGCCAGCTCACCGGCGGAGCCGAACACCGGGGAGCTGTTTTTT. This gives the protein CASSPAEPNTGELFF.

The V call is TRBV30, the J call TRBJ1-2; 10 nucleotides agree with TRBD1. This CDR3 is 14 amino acids long. V lost 3 bases to trimming and J lost 4 bases; unmatched junction nucleotides: 5. Germline CDR1 reads GTSNPN; CDR2 reads SVGIG (reference sequence). In nucleotides, the CDR3 is TGTGCCTGGAGAGGGACAGGGGAAGGCTATGGCTACACCTTC. It translates to CAWRGTGEGYGYTF.

The genes are TRBV4-1 and TRBJ2-3; TRBD2 matches 11 bases. V shed 1 base and J 1 base; nucleotides not matched to a gene: 16. The CDR3 is 21 amino acids. Per the germline V gene, CDR1 is MGHRA and CDR2 is YSYEKL. The CDR3 nucleotides are TGCGCCAGCAGCCAAGTACGAGGTGGGGCTAGCGGGAGGCCTCGCACAGATACGCAGTATTTT. Protein sequence: CASSQVRGGASGRPRTDTQYF.

This clone was found once. The V and J genes are TRBV19 and TRBJ1-4; D remains ambiguous. With 7 bases removed from V and 0 bases from J, the gap between germline ends came to 9 bases. CDR1 and CDR2 (germline): LNHDA, SQIVND (reference sequence). This CDR3 is built from 14 residues. CDR3 DNA: TGTGCCAGTAAGCCGAGGGCAACTAATGAAAAACTGTTTTTT. Protein: CASKPRATNEKLFF.

The gene calls are TRBV18 and TRBJ2-7; 7 positions match TRBD1. Germline values: CDR1 KGHSH, CDR2 LQKENI. This CDR3 region has 13 residues. Trimming cost V 3 bases and J 2 bases; bases outside gene matches: 1. The DNA of the CDR3 is TGTGCCAGCTCACCGGGACAGCCCTACGAGCAGTACTTC. Residues: CASSPGQPYEQYF.

The chain has TRBV5-1 and TRBJ2-7; 10 bases match TRBD2. The CDR3 loop spans 15 amino acids. V shed 4 bases and J 3 bases; nucleotides not matched to a gene: 7. CDR1 and CDR2 (germline): SGHRS, YFSETQ. The CDR3 sequence is CASSHGTSAFYEQYF. CDR3 bases: TGCGCCAGCAGCCATGGGACTAGCGCCTTCTACGAGCAGTACTTC.

This chain connects TRBV9 to TRBJ2-1, with D unresolved. The germline V and J ends were trimmed by 0 bases and 5 bases, with 9 bases remaining between them. Germline values: CDR1 SGDLS, CDR2 YYNGEE. There are 14 residues in the CDR3. This CDR3 is CASSVVSGDNEQFF. The CDR3 DNA reads TGTGCCAGCAGCGTAGTTTCCGGTGACAATGAGCAGTTCTTC.

The J gene is TRBJ1-2, the V gene TRBV27; 9 bases map to TRBD1. Per the germline V gene, CDR1 is MNHEY and CDR2 is SMNVEV (reference sequence). This CDR3 spans 13 amino acids. J lost 8 bases, V lost 5 bases, and 6 bases had no gene match. The CDR3 loop reads CASSPYRGQGYTF. CDR3 DNA: TGTGCCAGCAGTCCCTACAGGGGGCAAGGCTACACCTTC.

The chain uses TRBV10-3 and TRBJ2-2, with D maybe TRBD2 (6 bases). Trimming removed 4 bases from V and 7 bases from J, with 13 bases in between. The CDR3 contains 14 residues. The germline CDR1 and CDR2 sequences are ENHRY and SYGVKD. CDR3 region: CAISGREEVGELFF. CDR3 DNA: TGTGCCATCAGTGGCAGGGAGGAGGTCGGGGAGCTGTTTTTT.

V and J are TRBV7-2 and TRBJ2-7, with 8 nucleotides matching TRBD2. Germline V gives CDR1 SGHTA, CDR2 FQGNSA. With V trimmed by 5 bases and J by 3 bases, 3 bases remained unmatched. The CDR3 has 13 amino acids. The CDR3 bases are TGTGCCAGCAGCCGGGGACTAGACTACGAGCAGTACTTC. Translation gives CASSRGLDYEQYF.

The chain joins TRBV6-5 to TRBJ1-2; D might be TRBD1 (6 bases). The CDR3 covers 12 residues. Germline assignment: CDR1 MNHEY and CDR2 SVGAGI. V lost 8 bases to trimming and J lost 6 bases, with 13 bases between them. CDR3: CASGRTVDGYTF. The CDR3 nucleotides are TGTGCCAGCGGAAGGACAGTGGATGGCTACACCTTC.